A single sample is the source of the 28 T cell receptor beta chains below, sequenced in a study of T-cell memory formation after mild COVID-19 (dated by TCRdb to the early 2020s). The library was built by means of 5' RACE. Sequenced using an Illumina NovaSeq 6000. TCRdb trimmed the raw reads at Q25, called clones with MiXCR and kept productive beta chains. Rows with one shared CDR3 protein collapse into an entry with the most common genes and DNA. The sample yields under 450,000 distinct CDR3 sequences; approximately 15% were counted once. Roughly 22% of the sample belongs to the ten largest clones. What was sequenced was PBMCs or a T cell subset sorted from them (not recorded which). These receptors were obtained from a man aged 18 to 35 who had mild COVID-19 (a few samples of this study predate the infection). The sample titles of this study are shuffled in the database, so cell type and time point are left out; the donor was told from shared clones.

The chain couples TRBV10-3 to TRBJ1-4, with 8 positions matching TRBD1. The CDR3 consists of 15 residues. V gave up 3 bases and J gave up 7 bases; unmatched junction bases: 7. The germline CDR1 and CDR2 sequences are ENHRY and SYGVKD. CDR3 amino acids: CAISDEGQAREKLFF. CDR3 nucleotides: TGTGCCATCAGTGACGAGGGACAGGCGCGTGAAAAACTGTTTTTT.

There are a few counts of this clonotype. The V gene is TRBV7-2, the J gene TRBJ2-3; tentatively, D is TRBD1 (5 bases). CDR3 length: 13 residues. V lost 1 base, J lost 6 bases, and 8 bases lay in between. The germline V gene has CDR1 SGHTA and CDR2 FQGNSA. The CDR3 loop is CASSLEGMDTQYF. For the CDR3, the DNA is TGTGCCAGCAGCTTAGAGGGGATGGATACGCAGTATTTT.

This sequence joins TRBV6-2 or TRBV6-3 and TRBJ2-1; D is perhaps TRBD1 or TRBD2 (6 bases each). V was trimmed by 6 bases and J by 7 bases, leaving 16 bases between them. The germline V gene has CDR1 MNHEY and CDR2 SVGEGT. The CDR3 sequence is 14 residues long. The CDR3 DNA is TGTGCCAGCAGCTTCCGGGGGCGGCGGAATGAGCAGTTCTTC. Protein sequence: CASSFRGRRNEQFF.

The CDR3 sequence: CSAQGGTVNSYEQYF. In DNA, the CDR3 is TGCAGCGCCCAGGGGGGGACAGTAAACTCCTACGAGCAGTACTTC. The chain combines TRBV29-1 with TRBJ2-7; the D gene could be TRBD1 or TRBD2 (7 bases each). Germline assignment: CDR1 SQVTM and CDR2 ANQGSEA. Trimming left V 7 bases short and J 0 bases short, with 19 bases between. The CDR3 spans 15 residues.

This clonotype has ten or more counts. The chain links TRBV7-9 to TRBJ2-5, with D perhaps matching TRBD1 (6 bases). Germline V gene lookup returns CDR1 SEHNR and CDR2 FQNEAQ (reference sequence). V shed 1 base and J shed 2 bases, with 14 bases lying between them. This CDR3 comprises 16 residues. CDR3 bases: TGTGCCAGCAGCTTAGTGGCCAAAACAGGGCAAGAGACCCAGTACTTC. Its protein is CASSLVAKTGQETQYF.

This clonotype turned up a few times. CDR3 loop: CASSLALVGVLTEAFF. DNA of the CDR3: TGTGCCAGCAGCTTAGCATTGGTAGGGGTCCTCACTGAAGCTTTCTTT. This chain connects TRBV7-8 to TRBJ1-1, with D perhaps TRBD1 (5 bases). V was trimmed by 0 bases and J by 4 bases, leaving 15 bases between them. The CDR3 sequence is 16 residues long. From germline, CDR1 is SGHVS and CDR2 FQNEAQ.

The chain combines TRBV5-1 with TRBJ2-1; no firm D call. V lost 0 bases, J lost 5 bases, and 15 bases lay in between. Per germline, CDR1 SGHRS and CDR2 YFSETQ. There are 16 residues in the CDR3. CDR3 DNA: TGCGCCAGCAGCTTGGCCTTCTACCGGAAACACAATGAGCAGTTCTTC. This gives the protein CASSLAFYRKHNEQFF.

The table lists this clonotype with a few counts. The gene calls are TRBV4-1 and TRBJ2-3; TRBD2 matches at 11 bases. Germline V CDR1 and CDR2: MGHRA, YSYEKL. The length of the CDR3 is 18 residues. V lost 1 base and J lost 4; bases outside the gene matches: 10. The CDR3 nucleotides read TGCGCCAGCAGCCAAGGATTAGCGGGGGGGCTTTTCGCAGATACGCAGTATTTT. This translates into CASSQGLAGGLFADTQYF.

V and J are TRBV10-1 and TRBJ2-1, with a weak D call TRBD2 (5 bases). In germline, CDR1 is WNHNN, CDR2 SYGVQD (reference sequence). This CDR3 is built from 14 residues. Trimming took off 0 bases at V and 7 bases at J, with 10 bases between the two ends. In nucleotides, the CDR3 is TGCGCCAGCAGTGAGTCCTCAGGCGGGAATGAGCAGTTCTTC. Translating it yields CASSESSGGNEQFF.

About this clonotype itself: One junction end disagrees with the germline gene, perhaps due to a read error. V and J are TRBV14 and TRBJ2-6; 7 bases map to TRBD1. The CDR3 is 17 amino acids. Germline loops: CDR1 SGHDN, CDR2 FVKESK. This CDR3 is CASSLGTVNSWANVLTF. The CDR3 bases are TGTGCCAGCAGCCTGGGGACAGTTAACTCTTGGGCCAACGTCCTGACTTTC.

This clonotype was seen ten or more times. V and J are TRBV7-2 and TRBJ1-1, with D possibly TRBD1 on 5 matching bases. The CDR3 is 13 residues long. V was shortened by 3 bases and J by 8 bases, with 13 bases between the two germline ends. CDR1 is SGHTA, CDR2 FQGNSA, per germline. As DNA, the CDR3 is TGTGCCAGCAGCTTCGAAAGGGGCTTGGAAGCTTTCTTT. Its translation is CASSFERGLEAFF.

There are a few counts of this clonotype. The rearrangement uses TRBV27 and TRBJ1-1, with D hard to call. This CDR3 has 15 residues. Germline CDR1 is MNHEY and CDR2 is SMNVEV (reference sequence). V lost 6 bases, J lost 0 bases, and 14 bases lay in between. This CDR3 is CASRSLRQVNTEAFF. The CDR3 DNA is TGTGCCAGCAGATCTCTTCGGCAGGTGAACACTGAAGCTTTCTTT.

The V gene is TRBV7-2, the J gene TRBJ2-3; TRBD2 matches at 14 bases. Germline V gives CDR1 SGHTA, CDR2 FQGNSA. Unmatched junction bases numbered 5, after V lost 8 bases and J lost 4 bases. The length of the CDR3 is 15 residues. CDR3 residues: CASGLAGGGADTQYF. The CDR3 bases are TGTGCCAGCGGACTAGCGGGGGGTGGCGCAGATACGCAGTATTTT. The complete variable domain, with remaining parts taken from reference TRBV7-2 and TRBJ2-3, reads GAGVSQSPSNKVTEKGKDVELRCDPISGHTALYWYRQSLGQGLEFLIYFQGNSAPDKSGLPSDRFSAERTGGSVSTLTIQRTQQEDSAVYLCASGLAGGGADTQYFGPGTRLTVL.

The chain carries TRBV2 and TRBJ1-2; TRBD1 might be the D (5 bases). Germline assignment: CDR1 SNHLY and CDR2 FYNNEI. V lost 5 bases, J lost 3 bases, and 19 bases lay in between. The CDR3 sequence is 16 residues long. CDR3 in DNA: TGTGCCAGCAGTATCAGCCAAGGGAGGGGAGACTATGGCTACACCTTC. Its protein is CASSISQGRGDYGYTF.

The chain is built from TRBV7-8 and TRBJ1-3, with unresolved D. This CDR3 is built from 13 residues. V lost 1 base to trimming and J lost 5 bases, with 6 bases between them. Per germline, CDR1 SGHVS and CDR2 FQNEAQ. The CDR3 nucleotides are TGTGCCAGCAGCTTAGGGCAGCGAAACACCATATATTTT. Translating gives CASSLGQRNTIYF.

The rearrangement joins TRBV16 to TRBJ2-2; D is unclear. CDR3 length equals 13 residues. Looked up from germline, CDR1 is KGHSY and CDR2 is FQNENV. Trimming pared 0 bases from V and 8 bases from J, leaving 7 bases between. CDR3 nucleotide sequence: TGTGCCAGCAGCCAATCGCGATTAGGGGAGCTGTTTTTT. Its translation is CASSQSRLGELFF.

This clonotype was counted only a few times. V gene TRBV14 combines with J gene TRBJ2-7, with D perhaps matching TRBD1 or TRBD2 (6 bases each). V lost 1 base and J 6 bases, leaving 22 bases between the germline ends. CDR1 and CDR2 (germline): SGHDN, FVKESK. This CDR3 region has 17 residues. The CDR3, as DNA: TGTGCCAGCAGCCAAGTTACGGGGGCCTCATTGGAGGGCGAGCAGTACTTC. Encoded protein: CASSQVTGASLEGEQYF.

This clonotype was detected a few times. The chain is built from TRBV20-1 and TRBJ1-1; a possible D gene is TRBD1 (5 bases). Germline V CDR1 and CDR2: DFQATT, SNEGSKA (reference sequence). This CDR3 has 14 residues. V lost 6 bases to trimming and J lost 3 bases, with 17 bases between them. The CDR3 loop is CSAGGRPGHTEAFF. CDR3 DNA: TGCAGTGCCGGGGGACGGCCCGGGCACACTGAAGCTTTCTTT.

The chain joins TRBV12-3 or TRBV12-4 to TRBJ2-1, with 12 positions matching TRBD2. This CDR3 is 14 amino acids long. V shed 8 bases, J shed 6 bases, and the junction held 5 bases outside the gene matches. In DNA, the CDR3 is TGTGCCAGCGTTCTAGCGGGGGGGCGCAATGAGCAGTTCTTC. It specifies CASVLAGGRNEQFF.

This clonotype was observed many times. The chain couples TRBV5-1 to TRBJ2-1; no firm D call. Germline CDR1 reads SGHRS; CDR2 reads YFSETQ. V lost 6 bases, J lost 7 bases, and 17 bases lay in between. The CDR3 contains 14 residues. In DNA, the CDR3 is TGCGCCAGCACCGGTTCGGCCTATGCGAATGAGCAGTTCTTC. The encoded protein is CASTGSAYANEQFF. The variable domain in full, completed from reference TRBV5-1 and TRBJ2-1, reads KAGVTQTPRYLIKTRGQQVTLSCSPISGHRSVSWYQQTPGQGLQFLFEYFSETQRNKGNFPGRFSGRQFSNSRSEMNVSTLELGDSALYLCASTGSAYANEQFFGPGTRLTVL.

This clonotype was seen a few times. The V gene is TRBV4-2, the J gene TRBJ2-3; no definite D call. Looked up from germline, CDR1 is LGHNA and CDR2 is YNFKEQ. This CDR3 region has 13 residues. V lost 1 base to trimming and J lost 5 bases, with 7 bases between them. CDR3 sequence (DNA): TGTGCCAGCAGCCAAGTGTCAGGAGATACGCAGTATTTT. Protein sequence: CASSQVSGDTQYF.

This clonotype was detected only a few times. The chain joins TRBV6-5 to TRBJ1-4; D is perhaps TRBD1 (5 bases). CDR3 length equals 15 residues. The germline V gene has CDR1 MNHEY and CDR2 SVGAGI. The V end lost 5 bases, the J end lost 7 bases, and 17 bases lay between the germline ends. Here the CDR3 DNA reads TGTGCCAGCAGTCAAAAAGTTCCCAGGGTTGAAAAACTGTTTTTT. This codes for CASSQKVPRVEKLFF.

This clonotype was seen repeatedly, ten times or more. CDR3 nucleotides: TGTGCCAGCAGCTTAGACGGATCAGCCCCTATACAGAACACCGGGGAGCTGTTTTTT. Protein product: CASSLDGSAPIQNTGELFF. This rearrangement joins TRBV7-8 to TRBJ2-2, with D uncertain. The CDR3 consists of 19 residues. Trimming removed 1 base from V and 1 base from J, with 19 bases in between. In germline, CDR1 is SGHVS, CDR2 FQNEAQ. Combining the CDR3 with reference TRBV7-8 and TRBJ2-2 gives the whole variable domain GAGVSQSPRYKVAKRGQDVALRCDPISGHVSLFWYQQALGQGPEFLTYFQNEAQLDKSGLPSDRFFAERPEGSVSTLKIQRTQQEDSAVYLCASSLDGSAPIQNTGELFFGEGSRLTVL.

This clonotype has only a few counts. This chain joins TRBV20-1 and TRBJ2-7; the D gene is possibly TRBD1 (5 bases). Germline values: CDR1 DFQATT, CDR2 SNEGSKA (reference sequence). V dropped 3 bases and J dropped 6 bases, with 21 bases sitting between them. The CDR3 runs to 15 residues. The CDR3 DNA reads TGCAGTGCTAGGGACCCCCAGGGCTCAATCTTCGAGCAGTACTTC. It translates to CSARDPQGSIFEQYF.

The genes are TRBV5-1 and TRBJ2-1, with 9 bases that match TRBD1. The CDR3 is 13 residues long. V trimming: 4 bases; J trimming: 6 bases; junction bases outside the gene matches: 2. CDR1 and CDR2 from the germline V gene are SGHRS and YFSETQ. The CDR3 DNA reads as TGCGCCAGCAGCGTGGGACAGGGCAATGAGCAGTTCTTC. Translating gives CASSVGQGNEQFF.

The CDR3 DNA is TGCGCCAGCAGCCAAGCTGGTTGGGGGGCGGGTGAGCAGTACTTC. Translation gives CASSQAGWGAGEQYF. V is TRBV4-1 and J is TRBJ2-7, with D perhaps matching TRBD1 or TRBD2 (6 bases each). Trimming shortened V by 1 base and J by 7 bases, and 17 bases separated the two germline ends. CDR3 length equals 15 residues. Germline CDR1 and CDR2: MGHRA and YSYEKL.

This clonotype was picked up a small number of times. This chain links TRBV10-3 with TRBJ1-5; possibly TRBD1 for D (5 bases). The CDR3 is 15 amino acids. Trimming pared 7 bases from V and 6 bases from J, leaving 19 bases between. Germline values: CDR1 ENHRY, CDR2 SYGVKD. CDR3 in amino acids: CAITLKGRSCQPQHF. CDR3 DNA: TGTGCCATCACTCTTAAGGGGCGTTCTTGTCAGCCCCAGCATTTT.

This clonotype came up a few times. The V call is TRBV12-3 or TRBV12-4, the J call TRBJ1-1; 9 bases map to TRBD1. Trimming took 4 bases from V and 4 from J; bases not matched to a gene: 4. The CDR3 is 14 amino acids. The CDR3 loop reads CASSWTGVITEAFF. In DNA, the CDR3 is TGTGCCAGCAGTTGGACAGGGGTGATCACTGAAGCTTTCTTT.